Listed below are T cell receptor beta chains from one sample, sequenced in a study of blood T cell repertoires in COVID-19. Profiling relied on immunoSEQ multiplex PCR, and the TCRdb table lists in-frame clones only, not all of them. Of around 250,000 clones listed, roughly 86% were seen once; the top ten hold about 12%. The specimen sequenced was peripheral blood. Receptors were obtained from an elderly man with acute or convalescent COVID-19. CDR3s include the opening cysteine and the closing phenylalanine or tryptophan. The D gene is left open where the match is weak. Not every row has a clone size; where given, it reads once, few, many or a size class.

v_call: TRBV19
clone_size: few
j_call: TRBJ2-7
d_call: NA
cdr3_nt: TGTGCCAGTAGTATGCGAGAGATCTCCTACGAGCAGTACTTC
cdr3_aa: CASSMREISYEQYF

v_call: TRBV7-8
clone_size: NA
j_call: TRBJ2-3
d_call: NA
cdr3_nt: TGTGCCAGCAGCTTGTTGACTAGCACAGATACGCAGTATTTT
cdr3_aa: CASSLLTSTDTQYF

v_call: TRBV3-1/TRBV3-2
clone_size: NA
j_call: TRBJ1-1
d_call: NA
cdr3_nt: TGTGCCAGCAGCCAAGGCAGTCGGGGAACTGAAGCTTTCTTT
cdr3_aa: CASSQGSRGTEAFF

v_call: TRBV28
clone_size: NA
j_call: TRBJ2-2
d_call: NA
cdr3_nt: TGTGCCAGCAGTTTTTTGGGGGCGTCGAACACCGGGGAGCTGTTTTTT
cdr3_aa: CASSFLGASNTGELFF

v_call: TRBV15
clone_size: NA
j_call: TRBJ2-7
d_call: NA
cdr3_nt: TGTGCCACCAGCAGAGATTTGCAGGGAATAGAGCAGTACTTC
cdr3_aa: CATSRDLQGIEQYF

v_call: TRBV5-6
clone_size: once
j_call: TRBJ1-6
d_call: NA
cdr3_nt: TGTGCCAGCAGCTCTTACACGGGGGGAAGTTCACCCCTCCACTTT
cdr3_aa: CASSSYTGGSSPLHF

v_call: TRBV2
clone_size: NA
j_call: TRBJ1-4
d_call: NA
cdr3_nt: TGTGCCAGCCGACGGAGTAATGAAAAACTGTTTTTT
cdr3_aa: CASRRSNEKLFF

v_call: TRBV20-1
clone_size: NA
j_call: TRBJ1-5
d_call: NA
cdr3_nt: TGCAGTGCTAGTGTGGGGGGGGTTAGCAATCAGCCCCAGCATTTT
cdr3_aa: CSASVGGVSNQPQHF

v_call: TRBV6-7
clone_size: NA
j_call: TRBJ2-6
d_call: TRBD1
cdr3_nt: TGTGCCAGCAGTTACGACCACGGTTTAGAGCTAACAGGGGACCTTTACTCTGGGGCCAACGTCCTGACTTTC
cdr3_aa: CASSYDHGLELTGDLYSGANVLTF

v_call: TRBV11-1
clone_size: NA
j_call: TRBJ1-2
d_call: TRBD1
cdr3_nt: TGTGCCAGCAGCCCCACAGGGGAGGCTAACTATGGCTACACCTTC
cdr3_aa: CASSPTGEANYGYTF

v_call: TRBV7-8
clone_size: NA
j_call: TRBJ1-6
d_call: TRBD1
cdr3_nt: TGTGCCAGCAGCCCGAGGGGGCATAATTCACCCCTCCACTTT
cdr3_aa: CASSPRGHNSPLHF

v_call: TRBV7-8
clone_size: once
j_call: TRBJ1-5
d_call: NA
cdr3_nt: TGTGCCAGCAGCTTAGCGGCAGGGGCGAGCCAGCCCCAGCATTTT
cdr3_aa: CASSLAAGASQPQHF

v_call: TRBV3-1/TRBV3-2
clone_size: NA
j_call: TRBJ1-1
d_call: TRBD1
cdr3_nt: TGTGCCAGCAGCGACCGACAGGGGGGGACGATTACTGAAGCTTTCTTT
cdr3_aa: CASSDRQGGTITEAFF

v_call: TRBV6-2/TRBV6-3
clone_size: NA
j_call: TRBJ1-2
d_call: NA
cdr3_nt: TGTGCCAGCAGTACTACACCCGATTCTAACTATGGCTACACCTTC
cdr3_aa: CASSTTPDSNYGYTF

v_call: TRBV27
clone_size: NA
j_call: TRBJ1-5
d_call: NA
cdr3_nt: TGTGCCAGCAGCGCTAACAGGGTCAACCAGCATTTT
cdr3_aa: CASSANRVNQHF

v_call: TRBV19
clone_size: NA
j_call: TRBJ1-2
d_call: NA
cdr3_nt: TGTGCCAGTAGTATAGACCCGGGGGATGGCTACACCTTC
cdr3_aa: CASSIDPGDGYTF

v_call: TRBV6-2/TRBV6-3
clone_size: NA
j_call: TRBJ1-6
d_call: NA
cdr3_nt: TGTGCCAGCAGTTATCCGGGGTTTAATTCACCCCTCCACTTT
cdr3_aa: CASSYPGFNSPLHF

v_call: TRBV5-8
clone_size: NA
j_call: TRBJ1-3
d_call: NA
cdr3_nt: TGTGCCAGCAGCCTCGACAGGGGAAACACCATATATTTT
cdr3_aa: CASSLDRGNTIYF

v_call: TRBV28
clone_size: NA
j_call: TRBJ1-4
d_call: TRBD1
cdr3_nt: TGTGCCAGCAGTTTTGGGACAGGGAAACTGTTTTTT
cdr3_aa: CASSFGTGKLFF

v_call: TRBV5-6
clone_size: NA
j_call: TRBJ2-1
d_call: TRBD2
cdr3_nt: TGTGCCAGCAACCGGCGGATAGCGGGGGGGCAGAATGAGCAGTTCTTC
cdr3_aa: CASNRRIAGGQNEQFF

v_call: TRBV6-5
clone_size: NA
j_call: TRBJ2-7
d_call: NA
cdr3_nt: TGTGCCAGCAGTTACTCGAGCGGTAACGAGCAGTACTTC
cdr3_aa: CASSYSSGNEQYF

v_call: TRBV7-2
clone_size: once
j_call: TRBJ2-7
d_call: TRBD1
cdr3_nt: TGTGCCAGCAGCTCGACAGGGGCGACCTACGAGCAGTACTTC
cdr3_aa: CASSSTGATYEQYF

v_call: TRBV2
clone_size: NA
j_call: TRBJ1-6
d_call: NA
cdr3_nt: TGTGCCAGCACCGGAGGGTTGGTTTCACCCCTCCACTTT
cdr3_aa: CASTGGLVSPLHF

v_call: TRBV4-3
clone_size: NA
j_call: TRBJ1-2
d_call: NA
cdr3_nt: TGCGCCAGCAGCCAACCGGACAGAGCAAACTATGGCTACACCTTC
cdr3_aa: CASSQPDRANYGYTF

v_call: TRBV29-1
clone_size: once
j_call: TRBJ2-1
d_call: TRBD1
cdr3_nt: TGCAGCGTTCTCTACCTGACGGGACAGGTCTACAATGAGCAGTTCTTC
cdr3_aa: CSVLYLTGQVYNEQFF

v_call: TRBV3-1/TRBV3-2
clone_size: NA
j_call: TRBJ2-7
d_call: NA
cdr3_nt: TGTGCCAGCAGTACGGGCTTCCAGGGCAACGAGCAGTACTTC
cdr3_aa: CASSTGFQGNEQYF

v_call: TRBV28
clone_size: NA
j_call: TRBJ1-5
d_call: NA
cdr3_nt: TGTGCCAGCACCTTAGCACAGGCACCCCAGCATTTT
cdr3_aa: CASTLAQAPQHF

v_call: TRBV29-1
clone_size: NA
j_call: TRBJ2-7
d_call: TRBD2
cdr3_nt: TGCAGCGTGCGACTAGCGCTCGAGCAGTACTTC
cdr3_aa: CSVRLALEQYF

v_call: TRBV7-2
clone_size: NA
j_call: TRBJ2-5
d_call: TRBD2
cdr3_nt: TGTGCCAGCAGCAAGGGACTAGCGGGAGGACAAGAGACCCAGTACTTC
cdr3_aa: CASSKGLAGGQETQYF

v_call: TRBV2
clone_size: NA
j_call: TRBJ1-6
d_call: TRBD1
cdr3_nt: TGTGCCAGCAGTGGAGAGGGGACAGGAAATTCACCCCTCCACTTT
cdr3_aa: CASSGEGTGNSPLHF

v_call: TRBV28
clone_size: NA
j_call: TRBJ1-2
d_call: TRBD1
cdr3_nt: TGTGCCAGCAGTTTGTCGGGACAGGGGGTTTATGGCTACACCTTC
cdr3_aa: CASSLSGQGVYGYTF

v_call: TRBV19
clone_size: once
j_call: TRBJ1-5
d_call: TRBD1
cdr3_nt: TGTGCCAGTAGTCCGCGGGACAGGGGGAATCAGCCCCAGCATTTT
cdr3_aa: CASSPRDRGNQPQHF

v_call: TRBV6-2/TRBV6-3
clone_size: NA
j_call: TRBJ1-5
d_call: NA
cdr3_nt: TGTGCCAGCAGCCTTCAGGGGTCCAATCAGCCCCAGCATTTT
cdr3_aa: CASSLQGSNQPQHF

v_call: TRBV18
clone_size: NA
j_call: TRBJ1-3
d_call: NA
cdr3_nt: TGTGCCAGCTCACCCCCAACAGGCTCTGGAAACACCATATATTTT
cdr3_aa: CASSPPTGSGNTIYF

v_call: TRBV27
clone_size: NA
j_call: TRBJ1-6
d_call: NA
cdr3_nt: TGTGCCAGCACCCCGAGGGGGACGGGCTCCTATAATTCACCCCTCCACTTT
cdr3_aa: CASTPRGTGSYNSPLHF

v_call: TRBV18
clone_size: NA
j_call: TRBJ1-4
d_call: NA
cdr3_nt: TGTGCCAGCTCGGCAGGGTCTAGTAATGAAAAACTGTTTTTT
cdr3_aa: CASSAGSSNEKLFF

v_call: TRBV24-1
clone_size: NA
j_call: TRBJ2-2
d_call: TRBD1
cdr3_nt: TGTGCCACCAGTGACACCAGACAGGGAACAACCGGGGAGCTGTTTTTT
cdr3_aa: CATSDTRQGTTGELFF

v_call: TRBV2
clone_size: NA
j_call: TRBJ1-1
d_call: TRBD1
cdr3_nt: TGTGCCAGCAGTGCCCCAAGGGGGCTCGGGAACACTGAAGCTTTCTTT
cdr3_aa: CASSAPRGLGNTEAFF

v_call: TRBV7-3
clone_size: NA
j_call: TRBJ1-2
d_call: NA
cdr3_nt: TGTGCCAGCAGCTTAGGGCCGAACTATGGCTACACCTTC
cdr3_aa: CASSLGPNYGYTF

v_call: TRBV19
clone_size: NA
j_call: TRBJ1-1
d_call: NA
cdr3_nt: TGTGCCAGTAGTACCGCCGGGTTGGGCACTGAAGCTTTCTTT
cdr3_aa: CASSTAGLGTEAFF

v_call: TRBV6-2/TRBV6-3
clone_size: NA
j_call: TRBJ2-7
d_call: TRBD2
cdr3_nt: TGTGCCAGCAGTTACTCTCTAGCGGGAGTGTCCTACGAGCAGTACTTC
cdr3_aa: CASSYSLAGVSYEQYF

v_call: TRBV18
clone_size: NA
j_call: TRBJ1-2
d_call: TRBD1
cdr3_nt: TGTGCCAGCTCACCAGGAACAGGGGGCAATCGTAACTATGGCTACACCTTC
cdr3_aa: CASSPGTGGNRNYGYTF

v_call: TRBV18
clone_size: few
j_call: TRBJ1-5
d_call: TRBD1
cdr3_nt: TGTGCCAGCTCACCACCCATCGGGACAGGGAGAGATCAGCCCCAGCATTTT
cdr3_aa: CASSPPIGTGRDQPQHF

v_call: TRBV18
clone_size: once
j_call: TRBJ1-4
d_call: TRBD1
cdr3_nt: TGTGCCAGCTCACCACTGGGACAGGGGGCCCCTGACGGAAAACTGTTTTTT
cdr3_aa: CASSPLGQGAPDGKLFF

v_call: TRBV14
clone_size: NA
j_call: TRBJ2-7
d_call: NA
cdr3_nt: TGTGCCAGCAGCCAAGGCTACGGGTACGAGCAGTACTTC
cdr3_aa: CASSQGYGYEQYF

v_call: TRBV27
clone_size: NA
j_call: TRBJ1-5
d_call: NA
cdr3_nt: TGTGCCAGCAGTTTAATACAGTCCCAGCCCCAGCATTTT
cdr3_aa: CASSLIQSQPQHF

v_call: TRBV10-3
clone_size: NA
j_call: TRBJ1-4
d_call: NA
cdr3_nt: TGTGCCATCAGTGCTAGAGGGGAGGCTGAAAAACTGTTTTTT
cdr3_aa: CAISARGEAEKLFF

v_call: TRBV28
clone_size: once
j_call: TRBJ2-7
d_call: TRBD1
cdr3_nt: TGTGCCAGCAGTTTAGGGACAGAGACCTACGAGCAGTACTTC
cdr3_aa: CASSLGTETYEQYF

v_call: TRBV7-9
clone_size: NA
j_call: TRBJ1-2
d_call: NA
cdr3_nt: TGTGCCAGCAGTAGACCCGGGGTGAACTATGGCTACACCTTC
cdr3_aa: CASSRPGVNYGYTF

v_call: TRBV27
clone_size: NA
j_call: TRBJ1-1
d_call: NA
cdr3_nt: TGTGCCAGTATAACTCGTCCCAGGGTGACTGAAGCTTTCTTT
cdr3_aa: CASITRPRVTEAFF

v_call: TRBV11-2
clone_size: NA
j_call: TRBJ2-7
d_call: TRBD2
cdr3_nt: TGTGCCAGCAGCTTAGACGGACTAGCAAGCTACGAGCAGTACTTC
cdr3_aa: CASSLDGLASYEQYF

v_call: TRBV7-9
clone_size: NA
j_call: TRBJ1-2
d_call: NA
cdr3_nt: TGTGCCAGCAGTCCAGGTGGAGGCTACTATGGCTACACCTTC
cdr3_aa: CASSPGGGYYGYTF

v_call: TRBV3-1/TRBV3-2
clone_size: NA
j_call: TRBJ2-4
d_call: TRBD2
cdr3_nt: TGTGCCAGCAGCCAACCCCGGGGCGGGAGGAACATTCAGTACTTC
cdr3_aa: CASSQPRGGRNIQYF

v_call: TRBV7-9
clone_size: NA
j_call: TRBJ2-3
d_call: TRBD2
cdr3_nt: TGTGCCAGCAGCTGGACTAGCGCTAGCACAGATACGCAGTATTTT
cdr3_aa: CASSWTSASTDTQYF

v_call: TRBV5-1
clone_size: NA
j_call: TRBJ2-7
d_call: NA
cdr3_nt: TGCGCCAGCAGCCCGGACAGCCTCTCCTACGAGCAGTACTTC
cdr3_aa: CASSPDSLSYEQYF